Below are 10 T cell receptor beta chains sequenced from a single sample in a study of cytomegalovirus exposure and HLA in healthy donors. The table came from immunoSEQ multiplex PCR; TCRdb's copy has only in-frame clones and leaves some out. Here the sample spans some 250,000 clones, around 87% being singletons. Sample: PBMCs. Receptors were obtained from a woman aged 18-35 years in good health and CMV-seronegative.

The chain combines TRBV28 with TRBJ1-2, with D hard to call. V dropped 4 bases and J dropped 1 base, with 13 bases sitting between them. The germline CDR1 and CDR2 sequences are MDHEN and SYDVKM. CDR3 length equals 15 residues. The CDR3 bases are TGTGCCAGCAGTTGGGTTGCGAGGCTTAACTATGGCTACACCTTC. This translates into CASSWVARLNYGYTF.

The genes are TRBV6-5 and TRBJ2-7; TRBD1 matches 7 bases. Per germline, CDR1 MNHEY and CDR2 SVGAGI. This CDR3 spans 13 amino acids. The V and J ends lost 2 bases and 6 bases, in that order; junction bases with no gene match: 4. CDR3 sequence reads: CASSYNRGAEQYV. The CDR3 DNA is TGTGCCAGCAGTTACAACAGGGGAGCCGAGCAGTACGTC.

The chain has TRBV6-1 and TRBJ1-6; 8 nucleotides agree with TRBD1. J lost 12 bases, V lost 6 bases, and 10 bases had no gene match. This CDR3 contains 14 residues. Germline V gene lookup returns CDR1 MNHNS and CDR2 SASEGT. The CDR3 nucleotides read TGTGCCAGCAGCCTGACAGGGGCGAGGGAACCCCTCCACTTT. Amino acid sequence: CASSLTGAREPLHF.

The V gene is TRBV11-2, the J gene TRBJ1-2, with D tentatively TRBD1 (6 bases). Per germline, CDR1 SGHAT and CDR2 FQNNGV. Trimming took 2 bases from V and 7 from J, leaving 11 bases between them. CDR3 length equals 13 residues. The CDR3 protein is CASSLPDRTGYTF. CDR3 bases: TGTGCCAGCAGCTTACCAGACAGGACTGGCTACACCTTC. Together with reference TRBV11-2 and TRBJ1-2, the CDR3 gives the full variable domain: EAGVAQSPRYKIIEKRQSVAFWCNPISGHATLYWYQQILGQGPKLLIQFQNNGVVDDSQLPKDRFSAERLKGVDSTLKIQPAKLEDSAVYLCASSLPDRTGYTFGSGTRLTVV.

The chain uses TRBV5-4 and TRBJ1-1; D may be TRBD1 (5 bases). The CDR3 is 14 residues long. Trimming cost V 1 base and J 0 bases, with 7 bases left between them. The V gene's germline CDR1 is SGHNT and CDR2 YYREEE (reference sequence). CDR3 region: CASSLTGVNTEAFF. The DNA of the CDR3 is TGTGCCAGCAGCTTGACAGGAGTGAACACTGAAGCTTTCTTT.

The chain couples TRBV2 to TRBJ2-1; 8 bases align to TRBD2. CDR3 length: 17 amino acids. Germline V gives CDR1 SNHLY, CDR2 FYNNEI. V gave up 0 bases and J gave up 4 bases; unmatched junction bases: 8. The chain's CDR3 is CASSEAGDGLAYNEQFF. In DNA, the CDR3 is TGTGCCAGCAGTGAAGCAGGGGACGGACTAGCTTACAATGAGCAGTTCTTC.

This clone was recorded a few times. This chain uses TRBV6-1 with TRBJ1-5; TRBD1 matches at 7 bases. Unmatched junction bases numbered 3, after V lost 1 base and J lost 3 bases. Germline V gene lookup returns CDR1 MNHNS and CDR2 SASEGT. The CDR3 consists of 15 residues. CDR3 protein: CASSEGQGDNQPQHF. As DNA, the CDR3 is TGTGCCAGCAGTGAAGGACAGGGAGACAATCAGCCCCAGCATTTT.

V gene TRBV28 combines with J gene TRBJ2-7, with a possible D match to TRBD1 (6 bases). Germline lookup yields CDR1 MDHEN and CDR2 SYDVKM. Trimming took off 2 bases at V and 0 bases at J, with 8 bases between the two ends. The CDR3 runs 14 residues. The CDR3 coding sequence is TGTGCCAGCAGTTTAACAGGGCTCTCCTACGAGCAGTACTTC. Its translation: CASSLTGLSYEQYF.

J is TRBJ1-3 and V is TRBV5-1; D perhaps matches TRBD1 (5 bases). Trimming took 4 bases from V and 1 from J, leaving 24 bases between them. Per the germline V gene, CDR1 is SGHRS and CDR2 is YFSETQ. The length of the CDR3 is 19 residues. The CDR3 loop reads CASSESGPLFGRSGNTIYF. CDR3 nucleotide sequence: TGCGCCAGCAGCGAGTCAGGGCCCCTTTTCGGCCGATCTGGAAACACCATATATTTT.

This chain joins TRBV5-6 and TRBJ1-4; a weak D match, TRBD1 (6 bases). The CDR3 has 13 amino acids. Per germline, CDR1 SGHDT and CDR2 YYEEEE. Trimming cost V 4 bases and J 7 bases, with 11 bases left between them. The CDR3 DNA reads as TGTGCCAGCAGCACGGACAGTAGTGAAAAACTGTTTTTT. This sequence encodes CASSTDSSEKLFF.